What follows describes a single T cell receptor (beta chain). Its target antigen remains unknown. No much larger clonotype is one base removed from it; base qualities were not supplied. TCRbeta CDR3 regions were amplified from genomic DNA using the immunoSEQ Assay, a bias-controlled multiplex PCR. The paper's processing steps were these. Nucleated cell counts per sample were estimated from amplification of reference gene primers within the assay. Sequence reads were collapsed and filtered to measure the absolute abundance of every unique TCRbeta CDR3 rearrangement. For each sample, productive Simpson clonality was calculated as the square root of Simpson's diversity index across productive rearrangements. As stored in TCRdb, this immuneACCESS dataset retains in-frame rearrangements with V and J assigned. A fraction of the clones does not appear; measured against another copy, unresolved V genes explain less than half of the discrepancy, and the remainder lacks a known reason. Clone size and the V and J calls come from that table; the DNA yielded D and trimming. This sample gives 200,000 to 250,000 clones in total; approximately 86% of them show up just once. The ten biggest clones cover roughly 1.3% of the sample.

From its cysteine to its phenylalanine, the CDR3 spans 14 amino acids. Only the CDR3 region is kept as DNA, spanning 42 bases read in frame from base 1. Trimming removed 3 bases from V and 1 base from J, leaving 9 bases between the germline ends. CDR1 is given as LNHDA and CDR2 as SQIVND, both from the germline V gene (reference sequence). These data originate in a study of blood T cell repertoires in COVID-19 (dated by TCRdb to the early 2020s). A note on the overall study: Collaborator samples came from the United States, Italy and Spain and covered acute and convalescent phases of COVID-19. The prospective study material was composed of cDNA or gDNA derived from T cells, B-cell-depleted T cells, or PBMCs. Deeply sampled blood TCRbeta repertoires from subjects exposed to, actively infected with, or recovered from COVID-19 were included in the dataset. The repertoires were made available in a free public database intended to serve as a resource for research on the immune response to SARS-CoV-2. Samples were obtained from the ongoing ImmuneRACE study (first 160 participants) and from about 1,300 subjects provided by 6 global collaborators. Sample metadata almost always included a de-identified subject ID, COVID-19 status, age in years and sex. Where available, HLA class I and class II types were taken from metadata supplied by the sample provider and were not determined by assay-based typing. Overall study outcomes, separate from this receptor: Clinical and demographic metadata were provided uncurated, with the amount varying by source and participant.

In Seattle, one collaborating source enrolled patients while the infection was active and tracked those patients longitudinally over the course of disease. Each collaborating institution followed its own protocols to collect whole blood in K2EDTA tubes. Collaborator samples were shipped for TCRbeta analysis as frozen whole blood, isolated PBMCs, or DNA extracted from either sample type. The source of this sequence is a young woman with COVID-19, enrolled during active disease. The sequencing input was peripheral blood. Rearrangement joined TRBV19 to TRBJ1-1, with the D gene not clear enough to name. The CDR3: CASSMRARNTEAFF. The DNA sequence is as follows: TGTGCCAGTAGTATGAGGGCACGGAACACTGAAGCTTTCTTT. Full variable domain (CDR3 extended with the reference TRBV19 and TRBJ1-1 proteins): DGGITQSPKYLFRKEGQNVTLSCEQNLNHDAMYWYRQDPGQGLRLIYYSQIVNDFQKGDIAEGYSVSREKKESFPLTVTSAQKNPTAFYLCASSMRARNTEAFFGQGTRLTVV.